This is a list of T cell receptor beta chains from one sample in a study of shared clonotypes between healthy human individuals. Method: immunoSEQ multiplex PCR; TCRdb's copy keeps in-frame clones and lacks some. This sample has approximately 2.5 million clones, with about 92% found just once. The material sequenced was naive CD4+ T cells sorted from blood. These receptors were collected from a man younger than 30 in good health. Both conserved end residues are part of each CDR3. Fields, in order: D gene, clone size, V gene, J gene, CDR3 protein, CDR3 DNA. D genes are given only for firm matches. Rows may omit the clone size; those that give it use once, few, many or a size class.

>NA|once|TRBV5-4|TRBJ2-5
CASSPDSSDQYF
TGTGCCAGCAGCCCTGACAGTTCCGACCAGTACTTC
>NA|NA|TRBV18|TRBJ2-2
CASSPSGTSNTGELFF
TGTGCCAGCTCACCATCAGGGACATCGAACACCGGGGAGCTGTTTTTT
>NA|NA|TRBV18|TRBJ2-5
CASSPPVGQQETQYF
TGTGCCAGCTCACCACCTGTGGGTCAGCAAGAGACCCAGTACTTC
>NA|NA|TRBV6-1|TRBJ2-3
CASSERPSGTDTQYF
TGTGCCAGCAGTGAGCGACCCTCTGGGACAGATACGCAGTATTTT
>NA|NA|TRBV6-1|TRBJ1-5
CASSEEGGSNQPQHF
TGTGCCAGCAGTGAAGAAGGGGGAAGCAATCAGCCCCAGCATTTT
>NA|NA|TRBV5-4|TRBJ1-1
CASSLIRGTEAFF
TGTGCCAGCAGCCTGATCAGGGGCACTGAAGCTTTCTTT
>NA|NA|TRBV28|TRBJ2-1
CASSLLRTALNDNEQFF
TGTGCCAGCAGTTTATTGCGGACAGCCCTTAACGACAATGAGCAGTTCTTC
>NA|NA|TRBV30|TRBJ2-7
CAWSAPGGYEQYF
TGTGCCTGGAGTGCCCCCGGGGGATACGAGCAGTACTTC
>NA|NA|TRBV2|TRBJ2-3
CASSDIAGPDTQYF
TGTGCCAGCAGTGATATAGCAGGCCCCGATACGCAGTATTTT
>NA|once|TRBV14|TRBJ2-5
CASSHPGGETQYF
TGTGCCAGCAGCCACCCAGGGGGGGAGACCCAGTACTTC
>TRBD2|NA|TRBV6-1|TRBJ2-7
CASSDGTSGGSPYEQYF
TGTGCCAGCAGTGACGGGACTAGCGGGGGGTCACCCTACGAGCAGTACTTC
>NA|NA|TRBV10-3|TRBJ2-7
CAISDRAYEQYF
TGTGCCATCAGTGACAGGGCCTACGAGCAGTACTTC
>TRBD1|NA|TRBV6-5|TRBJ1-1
CASSYSRQGGTEAFF
TGTGCCAGCAGTTACTCAAGACAGGGGGGGACTGAAGCTTTCTTT
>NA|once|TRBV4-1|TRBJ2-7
CASSQGGQGSREQYF
TGCGCCAGCAGCCAAGGAGGCCAGGGTTCTCGCGAGCAGTACTTC
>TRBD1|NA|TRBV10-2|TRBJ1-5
CASTDRVNQPQHF
TGCGCCAGCACGGACAGGGTAAATCAGCCCCAGCATTTT
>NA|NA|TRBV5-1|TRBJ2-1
CASSSYYNEQFF
TGCGCCAGCAGCTCCTACTACAATGAGCAGTTCTTC
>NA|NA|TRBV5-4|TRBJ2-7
CASSSEGTGAYEQYF
TGTGCCAGCAGCTCGGAAGGGACGGGGGCCTACGAGCAGTACTTC
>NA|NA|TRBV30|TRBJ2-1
CAWSAENEQFF
TGTGCCTGGAGTGCCGAAAATGAGCAGTTCTTC
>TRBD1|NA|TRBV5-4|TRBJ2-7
CASSLAGTGSSYEQYF
TGTGCCAGCAGCTTGGCCGGGACAGGATCCTCCTACGAGCAGTACTTC
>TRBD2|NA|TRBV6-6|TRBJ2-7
CASSRPTSGSPYEQYF
TGTGCCAGCAGTCGTCCAACTAGCGGGAGTCCCTACGAGCAGTACTTC
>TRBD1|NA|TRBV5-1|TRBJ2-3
CASSFRDRRPTDTQYF
TGCGCCAGCAGCTTCCGGGACAGACGACCCACAGATACGCAGTATTTT
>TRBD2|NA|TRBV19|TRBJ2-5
CASRIAGEETQYF
TGTGCCAGTAGGATTGCGGGAGAAGAGACCCAGTACTTC
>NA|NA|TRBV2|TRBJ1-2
CASSERVLNYGYTF
TGTGCCAGCAGTGAACGTGTGCTCAACTATGGCTACACCTTC
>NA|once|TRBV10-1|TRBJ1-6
CASSVNSNNSPLHF
TGCGCCAGCAGTGTAAACAGCAATAATTCACCCCTCCACTTT